A single sample gave rise to the 14 T cell receptor beta chains below, sequenced in a study of T cell responses to AZD1222 COVID-19 vaccine. Method: immunoSEQ multiplex PCR; TCRdb's copy keeps in-frame clones and lacks some. The sample consists of roughly 150,000 clones, approximately 89% of them appearing once. The specimen was peripheral blood, collected on day 0 of MenACWY control vaccination. These receptors were taken from an adult in good health.

In this sample, this clone turned up a few times. The chain uses TRBV7-8 and TRBJ2-5; D gene unclear. The V end lost 5 bases, the J end lost 4 bases, and 5 bases lay between the germline ends. Per the germline V gene, CDR1 is SGHVS and CDR2 is FQNEAQ. The CDR3 is 11 residues long. CDR3 nucleotide sequence: TGTGCCAGCAGCCCTAGAGAGACCCAGTACTTC. Its protein product is CASSPRETQYF.

This clone was counted only a few times. This chain joins TRBV28 and TRBJ2-7, with 11 bases matching TRBD2. The CDR3 contains 16 residues. Per the germline V gene, CDR1 is MDHEN and CDR2 is SYDVKM. J lost 1 base, V lost 6 bases, and 8 bases had no gene match. The CDR3 sequence is CASSVPGTSGSYEQYF. In DNA form, the CDR3 reads TGTGCCAGCAGCGTTCCCGGGACTAGCGGATCCTACGAGCAGTACTTC.

The rearrangement links TRBV5-4 to TRBJ1-3; D possibly corresponds to TRBD1 (5 bases). Germline V gives CDR1 SGHNT, CDR2 YYREEE (reference sequence). V lost 4 bases, J lost 0 bases, and 11 bases lay in between. This CDR3 contains 15 residues. As DNA, the CDR3 is TGTGCCAGCAGCACTACAGGTAGCTCTGGAAACACCATATATTTT. Translating gives CASSTTGSSGNTIYF. Variable domain in full (rest from reference TRBV5-4 and TRBJ1-3): ETGVTQSPTHLIKTRGQQVTLRCSSQSGHNTVSWYQQALGQGPQFIFQYYREEENGRGNFPPRFSGLQFPNYSSELNVNALELDDSALYLCASSTTGSSGNTIYFGEGSWLTVV.

The J gene is TRBJ2-3, the V gene TRBV5-4; 8 nucleotides align to TRBD2. CDR3 size: 15 residues. The junction had 11 bases not matched to a gene; V was cut back by 9 bases and J by 2 bases. Germline loops: CDR1 SGHNT, CDR2 YYREEE (reference sequence). CDR3 nucleotides: TGTGCCACCTACAACGGCGGGAGGCCCACAGATACGCAGTATTTT. Its protein product is CATYNGGRPTDTQYF.

This clone was recorded a few times. The chain has TRBV19 and TRBJ1-5; 7 bases match TRBD1. CDR3 size: 16 residues. Germline CDR1 LNHDA, CDR2 SQIVND (reference sequence). V was pared by 5 bases and J by 5 bases, with 12 bases of the junction left unmatched. CDR3 in DNA: TGTGCCAGTAGTTCGAGAGGGGGCAGGGGGGATCAGCCCCAGCATTTT. Residues: CASSSRGGRGDQPQHF.

The chain carries TRBV11-2 and TRBJ1-1; D possibly corresponds to TRBD1 (6 bases). V was cut by 4 bases and J by 2 bases, with 11 bases left in between. Germline assignment: CDR1 SGHAT and CDR2 FQNNGV. The CDR3 consists of 14 residues. The CDR3 DNA sequence: TGTGCCAGCAGCTCCCAGGGGATTAACACTGAAGCTTTCTTT. Protein: CASSSQGINTEAFF. Full variable domain (outside the CDR3, taken from reference TRBV11-2 and TRBJ1-1): EAGVAQSPRYKIIEKRQSVAFWCNPISGHATLYWYQQILGQGPKLLIQFQNNGVVDDSQLPKDRFSAERLKGVDSTLKIQPAKLEDSAVYLCASSSQGINTEAFFGQGTRLTVV.

As DNA, the CDR3 is TGTGCCAGCAGTCCAAATAAGGCCGGGGAGCTGTTTTTT. Translation: CASSPNKAGELFF. The genes are TRBV3-1 (or the pseudogene TRBV3-2) and TRBJ2-2; no clear D gene. This CDR3 region has 13 residues. V was cut by 6 bases and J by 6 bases, with 11 bases left in between. Per the germline V gene, CDR1 is LGHDT and CDR2 is YNNKEL (reference sequence).

The rearrangement uses TRBV19 and TRBJ1-6; a possible D gene is TRBD1 (6 bases). Germline CDR1 is LNHDA and CDR2 is SQIVND (reference sequence). V was cut by 5 bases and J by 2 bases, with 10 bases left in between. The CDR3 length is 15 residues. As DNA, the CDR3 is TGTGCCAGTAGTCTGGGGACACCCTATAATTCACCCCTCCACTTT. Protein product: CASSLGTPYNSPLHF.

This sequence joins TRBV2 and TRBJ2-7, with 10 nucleotides matching TRBD2. This CDR3 spans 15 amino acids. Per the germline V gene, CDR1 is SNHLY and CDR2 is FYNNEI. The junction had 15 bases not matched to a gene; V was cut back by 11 bases and J by 5 bases. CDR3 sequence: CARGGAGGPINEQYF. The CDR3 bases are TGTGCCCGGGGGGGAGCGGGAGGGCCTATCAACGAGCAGTACTTC.

The rearrangement uses TRBV5-5 and TRBJ2-7; 10 bases agree with TRBD2. Trimming removed 4 bases from V and 2 bases from J; junction bases left unmatched: 3. Germline CDR1 SGHKS, CDR2 YYEKEE (reference sequence). CDR3 length equals 14 residues. The DNA for the CDR3 is TGTGCCAGCAGCGGGCTAGCGGGGGCCTACGAGCAGTACTTC. Residues: CASSGLAGAYEQYF. The whole variable domain, remainder taken from reference TRBV5-5 and TRBJ2-7, is DAGVTQSPTHLIKTRGQQVTLRCSPISGHKSVSWYQQVLGQGPQFIFQYYEKEERGRGNFPDRFSARQFPNYSSELNVNALLLGDSALYLCASSGLAGAYEQYFGPGTRLTVT.

The chain is built from TRBV9 and TRBJ2-5; TRBD2 might be the D (6 bases). Per germline, CDR1 SGDLS and CDR2 YYNGEE. V lost 2 bases to trimming and J lost 1 base, with 12 bases between them. The length of the CDR3 is 15 residues. This CDR3 is CASSVLGGLQETQYF. The CDR3 nucleotides read TGTGCCAGCAGCGTCCTTGGGGGACTCCAAGAGACCCAGTACTTC.

The genes are TRBV4-1 and TRBJ1-6; D remains ambiguous. Looked up from germline, CDR1 is MGHRA and CDR2 is YSYEKL. V lost 0 bases, J lost 19 bases, and 13 bases lay in between. The CDR3 runs 12 residues. The CDR3: CASSQDRSPRHF. As DNA, the CDR3 is TGCGCCAGCAGCCAAGACCGGTCCCCGCGGCACTTT.

The chain joins TRBV6-2 or TRBV6-3 to TRBJ2-2; 7 bases map to TRBD1. Trimming removed 2 bases from V and 5 bases from J; junction bases left unmatched: 2. Germline V CDR1 and CDR2: MNHEY, SVGEGT. This CDR3 region has 14 residues. CDR3 sequence (DNA): TGTGCCAGCAGTTACGACAGGGAAACCGGGGAGCTGTTTTTT. Its translation: CASSYDRETGELFF.

This clone was counted only a few times. The CDR3 here is CASRGTGDKTFF. The CDR3 DNA sequence: TGTGCCAGCAGGGGGACAGGGGACAAGACTTTCTTT. The chain joins TRBV2 to TRBJ1-1; 10 nucleotides agree with TRBD1. The CDR3 is 12 residues long. Trimming cost V 6 bases and J 12 bases; bases outside gene matches: 7. The germline V gene encodes CDR1 SNHLY and CDR2 FYNNEI. The variable domain in full, with the rest retrieved from reference TRBV2 and TRBJ1-1, is EPEVTQTPSHQVTQMGQEVILRCVPISNHLYFYWYRQILGQKVEFLVSFYNNEISEKSEIFDDQFSVERPDGSNFTLKIRSTKLEDSAMYFCASRGTGDKTFFGQGTRLTVV.